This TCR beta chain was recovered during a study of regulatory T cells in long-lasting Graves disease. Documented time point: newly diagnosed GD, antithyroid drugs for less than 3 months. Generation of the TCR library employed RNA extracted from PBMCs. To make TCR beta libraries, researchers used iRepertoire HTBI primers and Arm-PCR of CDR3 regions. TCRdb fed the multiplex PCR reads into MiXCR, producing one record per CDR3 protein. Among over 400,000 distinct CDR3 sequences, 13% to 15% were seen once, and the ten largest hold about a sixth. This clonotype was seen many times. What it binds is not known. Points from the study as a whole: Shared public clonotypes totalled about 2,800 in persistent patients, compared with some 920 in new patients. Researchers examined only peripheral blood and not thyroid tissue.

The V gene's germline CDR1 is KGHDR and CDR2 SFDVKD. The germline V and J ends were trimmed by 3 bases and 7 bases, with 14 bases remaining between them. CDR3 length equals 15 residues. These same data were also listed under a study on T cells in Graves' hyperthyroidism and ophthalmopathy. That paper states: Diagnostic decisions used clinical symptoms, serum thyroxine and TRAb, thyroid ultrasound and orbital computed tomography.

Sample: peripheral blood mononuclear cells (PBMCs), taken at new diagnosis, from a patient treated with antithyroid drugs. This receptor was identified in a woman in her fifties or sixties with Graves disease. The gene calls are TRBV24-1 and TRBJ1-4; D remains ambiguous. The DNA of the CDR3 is TGTGCCACCAGTGATGCCCCGGGAGTCGGTGAAAAACTGTTTTTT. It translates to CATSDAPGVGEKLFF.